This T cell receptor beta chain was profiled in a study of radiotherapy plus CTLA-4 blockade in lung cancer. Study-wide context: Objective response rate was about 19%; disease control rate, around 33%.

Method: immunoSEQ multiplex PCR; TCRdb's copy keeps in-frame clones and lacks some. The sample includes tens of thousands of clones, 72% of them seen just once. With respect to this clone: No antigen is known for it.

The germline V and J ends were trimmed by 6 bases and 1 base, with 12 bases remaining between them. The CDR3 has 14 residues. The germline V gene encodes CDR1 LNHDA and CDR2 SQIVND (reference sequence). It was focal radiation plus CTLA-4 blockade with ipilimumab that patients with chemo-refractory metastatic non-small-cell lung cancer received. Study conclusions and caveats: Best predicting response, reportedly, were early blood T cell clone dynamics, with interferon-beta. Expansion in blood of tumor-derived TCR clones was seen after radiotherapy plus ipilimumab.

This rearrangement joins TRBV19 to TRBJ1-1; the D is unclear. The receptor was isolated from a human donor with non-small cell lung cancer who had stable disease on radiotherapy plus ipilimumab. The sample consisted of peripheral blood, taken from a patient treated with radiotherapy plus ipilimumab. The CDR3 region is CASRMDGKNTEAFF. The CDR3 coding sequence is TGTGCCAGTAGAATGGACGGGAAGAACACTGAAGCTTTCTTT. The variable domain in full, completed from reference TRBV19 and TRBJ1-1, reads DGGITQSPKYLFRKEGQNVTLSCEQNLNHDAMYWYRQDPGQGLRLIYYSQIVNDFQKGDIAEGYSVSREKKESFPLTVTSAQKNPTAFYLCASRMDGKNTEAFFGQGTRLTVV.